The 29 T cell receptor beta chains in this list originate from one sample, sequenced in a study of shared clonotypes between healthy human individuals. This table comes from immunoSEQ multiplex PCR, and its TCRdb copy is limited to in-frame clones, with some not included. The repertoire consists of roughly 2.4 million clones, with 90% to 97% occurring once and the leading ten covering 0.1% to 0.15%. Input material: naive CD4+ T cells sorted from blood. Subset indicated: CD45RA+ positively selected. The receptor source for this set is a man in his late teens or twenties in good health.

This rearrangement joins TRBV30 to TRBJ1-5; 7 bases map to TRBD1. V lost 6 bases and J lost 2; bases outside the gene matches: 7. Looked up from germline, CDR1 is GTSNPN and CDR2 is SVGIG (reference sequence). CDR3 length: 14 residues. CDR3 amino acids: CACTGVGGNQPQHF. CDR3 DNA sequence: TGTGCCTGCACAGGGGTTGGGGGCAATCAGCCCCAGCATTTT.

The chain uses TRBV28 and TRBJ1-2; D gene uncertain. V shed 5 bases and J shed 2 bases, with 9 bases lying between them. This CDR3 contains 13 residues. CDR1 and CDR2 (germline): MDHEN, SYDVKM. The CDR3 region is CASSVTSNYGYTF. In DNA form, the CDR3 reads TGTGCCAGCAGTGTTACATCAAACTATGGCTACACCTTC.

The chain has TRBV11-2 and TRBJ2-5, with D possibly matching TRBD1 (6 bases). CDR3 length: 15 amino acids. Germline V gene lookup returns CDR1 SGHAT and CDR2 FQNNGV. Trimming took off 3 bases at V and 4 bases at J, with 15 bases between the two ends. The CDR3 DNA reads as TGTGCCAGCAGCTTCGGCCAGGGGAGAGGAGAGACCCAGTACTTC. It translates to CASSFGQGRGETQYF. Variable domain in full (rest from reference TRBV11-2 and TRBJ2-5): EAGVAQSPRYKIIEKRQSVAFWCNPISGHATLYWYQQILGQGPKLLIQFQNNGVVDDSQLPKDRFSAERLKGVDSTLKIQPAKLEDSAVYLCASSFGQGRGETQYFGPGTRLLVL.

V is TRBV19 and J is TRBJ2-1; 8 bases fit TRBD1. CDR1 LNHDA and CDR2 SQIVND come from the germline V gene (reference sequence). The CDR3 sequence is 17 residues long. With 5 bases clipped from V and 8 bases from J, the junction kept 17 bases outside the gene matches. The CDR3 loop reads CASSSHQGTGGRDEQFF. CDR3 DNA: TGTGCCAGTAGTTCACATCAAGGGACAGGCGGCAGGGATGAGCAGTTCTTC.

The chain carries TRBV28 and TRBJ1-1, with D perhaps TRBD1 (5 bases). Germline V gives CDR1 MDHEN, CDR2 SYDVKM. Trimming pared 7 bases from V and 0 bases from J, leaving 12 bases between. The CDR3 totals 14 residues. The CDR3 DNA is TGTGCCAGCATCGACGGAGGGGTGAACACTGAAGCTTTCTTT. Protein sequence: CASIDGGVNTEAFF.

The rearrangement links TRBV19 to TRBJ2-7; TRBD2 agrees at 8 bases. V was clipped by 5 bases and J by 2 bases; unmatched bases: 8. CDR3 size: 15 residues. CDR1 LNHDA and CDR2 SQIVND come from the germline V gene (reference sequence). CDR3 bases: TGTGCCAGTAGTTTTGGTAGCGGGACCCCCTACGAGCAGTACTTC. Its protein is CASSFGSGTPYEQYF. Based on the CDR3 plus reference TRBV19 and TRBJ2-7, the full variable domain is DGGITQSPKYLFRKEGQNVTLSCEQNLNHDAMYWYRQDPGQGLRLIYYSQIVNDFQKGDIAEGYSVSREKKESFPLTVTSAQKNPTAFYLCASSFGSGTPYEQYFGPGTRLTVT.

The CDR3 nucleotides are TGTGCCAGCAGTTACTCGAAGGAGGGAAGTCAGCCCCAGCATTTT. It is translated as CASSYSKEGSQPQHF. This rearrangement joins TRBV6-5 to TRBJ1-5, with D unresolved. In germline, CDR1 is MNHEY, CDR2 SVGAGI. This CDR3 is 15 amino acids long. V was shortened by 0 bases and J by 6 bases, with 12 bases between the two germline ends.

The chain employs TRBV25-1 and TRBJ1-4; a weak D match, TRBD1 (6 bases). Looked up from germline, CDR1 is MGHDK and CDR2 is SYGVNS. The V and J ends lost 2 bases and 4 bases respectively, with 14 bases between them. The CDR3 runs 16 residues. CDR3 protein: CASSETGQGRNEKLFF. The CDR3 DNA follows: TGTGCCAGCAGTGAAACCGGGCAGGGGCGTAATGAAAAACTGTTTTTT.

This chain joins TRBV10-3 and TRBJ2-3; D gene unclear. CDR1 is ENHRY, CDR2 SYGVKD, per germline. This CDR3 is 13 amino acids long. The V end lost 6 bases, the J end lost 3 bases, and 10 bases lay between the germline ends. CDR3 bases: TGTGCCATCAGGCCCACAGCTACAGATACGCAGTATTTT. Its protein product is CAIRPTATDTQYF.

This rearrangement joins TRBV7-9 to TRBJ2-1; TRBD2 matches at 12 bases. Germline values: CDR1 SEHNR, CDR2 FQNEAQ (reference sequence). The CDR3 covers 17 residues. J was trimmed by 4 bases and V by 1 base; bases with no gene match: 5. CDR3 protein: CASSLGLAGGLYNEQFF. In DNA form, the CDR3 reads TGTGCCAGCAGCTTAGGGCTAGCGGGAGGGCTGTACAATGAGCAGTTCTTC.

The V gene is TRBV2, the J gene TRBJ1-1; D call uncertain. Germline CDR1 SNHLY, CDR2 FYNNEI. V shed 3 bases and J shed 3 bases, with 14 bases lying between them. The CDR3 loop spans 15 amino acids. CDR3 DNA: TGTGCCAGCAGTGAGATGGGCGGGGTGTACACTGAAGCTTTCTTT. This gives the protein CASSEMGGVYTEAFF.

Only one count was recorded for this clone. The chain's CDR3 is CAISESGGVNTEAFF. In DNA form, the CDR3 reads TGTGCCATCAGTGAGTCGGGGGGGGTGAACACTGAAGCTTTCTTT. The rearrangement joins TRBV10-3 to TRBJ1-1; perhaps TRBD1 as D (5 bases). CDR3 length: 15 amino acids. Germline V gene sequence: CDR1 ENHRY, CDR2 SYGVKD. The V and J ends lost 0 bases and 0 bases respectively, with 8 bases between them.

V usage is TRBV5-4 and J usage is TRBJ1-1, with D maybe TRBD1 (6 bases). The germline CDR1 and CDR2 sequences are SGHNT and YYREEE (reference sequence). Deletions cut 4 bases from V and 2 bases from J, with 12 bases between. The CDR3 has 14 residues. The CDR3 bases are TGTGCCAGCAGCAACCAGGGGCGAAACACTGAAGCTTTCTTT. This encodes CASSNQGRNTEAFF. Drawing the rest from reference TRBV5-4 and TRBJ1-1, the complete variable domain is ETGVTQSPTHLIKTRGQQVTLRCSSQSGHNTVSWYQQALGQGPQFIFQYYREEENGRGNFPPRFSGLQFPNYSSELNVNALELDDSALYLCASSNQGRNTEAFFGQGTRLTVV.

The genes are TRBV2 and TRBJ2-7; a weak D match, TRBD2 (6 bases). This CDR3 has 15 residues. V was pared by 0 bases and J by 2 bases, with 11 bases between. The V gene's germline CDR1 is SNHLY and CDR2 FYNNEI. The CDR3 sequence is CASSEAPGGAYEQYF. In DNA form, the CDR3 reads TGTGCCAGCAGTGAAGCTCCAGGCGGGGCCTACGAGCAGTACTTC.

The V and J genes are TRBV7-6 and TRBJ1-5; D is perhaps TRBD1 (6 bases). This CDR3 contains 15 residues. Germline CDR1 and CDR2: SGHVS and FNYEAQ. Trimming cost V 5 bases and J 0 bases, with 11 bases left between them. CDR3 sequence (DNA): TGTGCCAGCAGCCCTGGAGGGGGTAGCAATCAGCCCCAGCATTTT. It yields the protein CASSPGGGSNQPQHF.

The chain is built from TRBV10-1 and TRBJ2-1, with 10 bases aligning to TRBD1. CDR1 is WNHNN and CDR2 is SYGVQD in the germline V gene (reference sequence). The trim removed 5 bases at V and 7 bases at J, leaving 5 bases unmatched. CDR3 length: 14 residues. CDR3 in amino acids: CASSTRTGGNEQFF. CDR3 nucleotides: TGCGCCAGCAGTACCCGGACAGGGGGTAATGAGCAGTTCTTC.

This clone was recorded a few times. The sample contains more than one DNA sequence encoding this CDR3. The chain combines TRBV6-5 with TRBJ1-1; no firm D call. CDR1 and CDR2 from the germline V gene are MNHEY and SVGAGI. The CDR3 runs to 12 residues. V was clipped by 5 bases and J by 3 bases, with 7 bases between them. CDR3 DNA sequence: TGTGCCAGCAGTAGGGCGGACACTGAAGCTTTCTTT. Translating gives CASSRADTEAFF.

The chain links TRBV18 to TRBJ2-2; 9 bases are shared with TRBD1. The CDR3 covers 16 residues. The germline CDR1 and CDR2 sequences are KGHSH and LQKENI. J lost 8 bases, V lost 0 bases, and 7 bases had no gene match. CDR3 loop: CASSPPGTGINGELFF. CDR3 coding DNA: TGTGCCAGCTCACCACCCGGGACAGGGATTAATGGGGAGCTGTTTTTT.

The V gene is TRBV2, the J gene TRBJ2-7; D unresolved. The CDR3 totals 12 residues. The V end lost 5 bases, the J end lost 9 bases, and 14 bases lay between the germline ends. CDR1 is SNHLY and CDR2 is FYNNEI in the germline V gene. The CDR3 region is CASSPRGPAQYF. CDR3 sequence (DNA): TGTGCCAGCAGTCCCAGAGGCCCCGCGCAGTACTTC.

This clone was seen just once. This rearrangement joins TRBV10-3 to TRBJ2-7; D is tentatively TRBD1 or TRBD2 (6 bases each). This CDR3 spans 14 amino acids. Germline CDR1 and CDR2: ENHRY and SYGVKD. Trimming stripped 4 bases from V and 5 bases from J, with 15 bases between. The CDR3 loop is CAISGGASAHEQYF. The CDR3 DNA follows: TGTGCCATCAGTGGGGGGGCTAGCGCCCACGAGCAGTACTTC.

The CDR3 DNA is TGTGCCAGCAGCTTGGGAGTCTATGGCTACACCTTC. Protein sequence: CASSLGVYGYTF. The chain joins TRBV11-2 to TRBJ1-2; D ambiguous. Trimming stripped 3 bases from V and 4 bases from J, with 6 bases between. Germline CDR1 and CDR2: SGHAT and FQNNGV. The CDR3 sequence is 12 residues long.

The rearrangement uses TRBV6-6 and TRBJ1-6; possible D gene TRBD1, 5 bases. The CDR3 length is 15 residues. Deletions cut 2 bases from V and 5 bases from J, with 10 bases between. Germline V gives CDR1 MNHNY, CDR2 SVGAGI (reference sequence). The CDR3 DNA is TGTGCCAGCAGTTACCTGGGACTGAATAATTCACCCCTCCACTTT. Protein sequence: CASSYLGLNNSPLHF.

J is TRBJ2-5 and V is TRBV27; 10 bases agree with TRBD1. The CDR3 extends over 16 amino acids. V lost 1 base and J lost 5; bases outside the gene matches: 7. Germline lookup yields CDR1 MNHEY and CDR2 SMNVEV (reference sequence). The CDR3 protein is CASSLFGTGDRETQYF. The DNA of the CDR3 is TGTGCCAGCAGTTTATTTGGGACAGGGGACCGCGAGACCCAGTACTTC.

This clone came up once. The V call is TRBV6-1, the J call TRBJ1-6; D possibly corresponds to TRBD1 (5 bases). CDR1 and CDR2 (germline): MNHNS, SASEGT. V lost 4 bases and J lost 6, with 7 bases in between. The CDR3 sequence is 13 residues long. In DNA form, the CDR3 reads TGTGCCAGCAGTGTGCAGGGTAATTCACCCCTCCACTTT. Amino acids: CASSVQGNSPLHF.

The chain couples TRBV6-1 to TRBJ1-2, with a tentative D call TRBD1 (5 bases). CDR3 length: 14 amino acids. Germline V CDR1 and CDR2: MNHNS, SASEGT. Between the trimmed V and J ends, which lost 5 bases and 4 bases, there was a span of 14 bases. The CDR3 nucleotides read TGTGCCAGCAGTTCCGGACGGGGCCTCTATGGCTACACCTTC. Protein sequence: CASSSGRGLYGYTF.

The chain's CDR3 is CASSYQAGRYEQYF. The CDR3 DNA reads TGTGCCAGCAGTTACCAGGCGGGCCGGTACGAGCAGTACTTC. The rearrangement links TRBV6-5 to TRBJ2-7; the D gene is possibly TRBD2 (5 bases). There are 14 residues in the CDR3. Germline CDR1 MNHEY, CDR2 SVGAGI. Trimming left V 2 bases short and J 4 bases short, with 12 bases between.

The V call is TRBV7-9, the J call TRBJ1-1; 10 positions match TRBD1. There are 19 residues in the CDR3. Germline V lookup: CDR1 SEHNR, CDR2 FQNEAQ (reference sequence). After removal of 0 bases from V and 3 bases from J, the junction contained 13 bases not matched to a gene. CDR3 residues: CASSLAFRTGGATDTEAFF. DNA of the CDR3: TGTGCCAGCAGCTTAGCCTTCCGGACAGGGGGTGCCACGGACACTGAAGCTTTCTTT.

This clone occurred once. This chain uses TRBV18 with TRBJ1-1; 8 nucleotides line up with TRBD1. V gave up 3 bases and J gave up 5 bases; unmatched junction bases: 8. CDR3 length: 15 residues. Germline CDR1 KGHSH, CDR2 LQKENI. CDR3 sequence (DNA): TGTGCCAGCTCACCCCGACAGGGGTGGAGTACTGAAGCTTTCTTT. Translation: CASSPRQGWSTEAFF.

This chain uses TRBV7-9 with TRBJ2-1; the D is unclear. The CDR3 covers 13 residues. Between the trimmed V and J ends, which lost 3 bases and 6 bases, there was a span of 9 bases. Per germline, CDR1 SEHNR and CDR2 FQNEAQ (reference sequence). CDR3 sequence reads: CASSLDLSNEQFF. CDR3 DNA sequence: TGTGCCAGCAGCTTGGACCTGAGCAATGAGCAGTTCTTC.